These 21 T cell receptor beta chains came from one sample sequenced in a study of blood T cell repertoires in COVID-19. Profiling relied on immunoSEQ multiplex PCR, and the TCRdb table lists in-frame clones only, not all of them. This table has some 270,000 clones, around nine tenths appearing once. Sample: PBMCs or T cells enriched from blood (not recorded which). These receptor sequences come from a middle-aged woman who had recovered from COVID-19.

The chain is built from TRBV19 and TRBJ1-4; D ambiguous. Germline assignment: CDR1 LNHDA and CDR2 SQIVND (reference sequence). Trimming pared 3 bases from V and 4 bases from J, leaving 12 bases between. There are 15 residues in the CDR3. DNA for the CDR3: TGTGCCAGTAGTATCCAACAGAGCTATAATGAAAAACTGTTTTTT. Its protein is CASSIQQSYNEKLFF.

V gene TRBV29-1 combines with J gene TRBJ2-7; maybe TRBD1 (6 bases). The V end was cut by 7 bases, the J end by 7 bases, with 20 bases between. CDR3 length: 13 amino acids. Germline CDR1 SQVTM, CDR2 ANQGSEA. CDR3 in DNA: TGCAGCGCCCTGGGCCAGGGGCTGGAGGAGCAGTACTTC. Amino acids: CSALGQGLEEQYF.

This clone was recorded once. V gene TRBV29-1 combines with J gene TRBJ1-2, with a tentative D call TRBD1 (6 bases). From germline, CDR1 is SQVTM and CDR2 ANQGSEA. The CDR3 runs to 14 residues. Trimming removed 2 bases at V and 12 bases at J, with 22 bases between. As DNA, the CDR3 is TGCAGCGTTGAAAGCCCAGGGAGTAGAAGGGGGAACACCTTC. Amino acids: CSVESPGSRRGNTF.

V and J are TRBV21-1 and TRBJ2-7; the table calls TRBD1, which could not be checked here. TRBV21-1 is a pseudogene locus. The CDR3 runs to 18 residues. The CDR3 nucleotides read TGTGCCAGCAGCAAACAGAGGGAGGGACAGGGGGCCACCTACGAGCAGTACTTC. As protein: CASSKQREGQGATYEQYF.

The CDR3 DNA reads TGTGCCAGCAGCTTAAGGGGGCGCATCGTGGAGCAGTTCTTC. Residues: CASSLRGRIVEQFF. The genes are TRBV21-1 and TRBJ2-1; TRBD1, as called in the table, went unchecked against the DNA. TRBV21-1 is a documented pseudogene. The CDR3 runs to 14 residues.

The gene calls are TRBV10-1 and TRBJ1-4, with D perhaps matching TRBD1 (5 bases). This CDR3 spans 17 amino acids. Germline V gene data show CDR1 as WNHNN and CDR2 as SYGVQD (reference sequence). V was trimmed by 2 bases and J by 0 bases, leaving 13 bases between them. CDR3 loop: CASSENGAFATNEKLFF. The CDR3 DNA reads TGCGCCAGCAGTGAGAATGGGGCCTTTGCAACTAATGAAAAACTGTTTTTT.

The chain has TRBV5-3 and TRBJ2-1; D remains unclear. TRBV5-3 is treated as an ORF (open reading frame) with a function not yet certain. CDR3 size: 16 residues. V shed 3 bases and J shed 0 bases, with 13 bases lying between them. The DNA for the CDR3 is TGTGCCAGAAGCTCTATAGCTTCTAGCTCCTACAATGAGCAGTTCTTC. Its translation: CARSSIASSSYNEQFF.

The chain has TRBV7-9 and TRBJ1-2; weak D call: TRBD1 (5 bases). The ends were cut back, 5 bases at V and 7 bases at J, with 17 bases in the middle. The CDR3 totals 14 residues. CDR1 is SEHNR and CDR2 is FQNEAQ in the germline V gene (reference sequence). The CDR3 DNA follows: TGTGCCAGCAGCCCCGGACAAACTCGGTTTGGCTACACCTTC. Its protein product is CASSPGQTRFGYTF.

The V and J genes are TRBV7-2 and TRBJ2-2, with D unclear. Germline assignment: CDR1 SGHTA and CDR2 FQGNSA. The CDR3 extends over 14 amino acids. V was cut by 0 bases and J by 4 bases, with 6 bases left in between. Here the CDR3 reads CASSLALLTGELFF. CDR3 DNA sequence: TGTGCCAGCAGCTTAGCGCTACTCACCGGGGAGCTGTTTTTT. Filled out from reference TRBV7-2 and TRBJ2-2, the complete variable domain reads GAGVSQSPSNKVTEKGKDVELRCDPISGHTALYWYRQSLGQGLEFLIYFQGNSAPDKSGLPSDRFSAERTGGSVSTLTIQRTQQEDSAVYLCASSLALLTGELFFGEGSRLTVL.

The gene calls are TRBV5-5 and TRBJ1-6; D is unresolved. The V and J ends lost 0 bases and 9 bases respectively, with 10 bases between them. Germline V gene lookup returns CDR1 SGHKS and CDR2 YYEKEE (reference sequence). CDR3 length: 14 amino acids. The CDR3 DNA reads as TGTGCCAGCAGCTTGGGACAACCGCTTTCACCCCTCCACTTT. It yields the protein CASSLGQPLSPLHF.

About this clone: One junction end does not reproduce the germline sequence, and a read error may be involved. The chain joins TRBV7-7 to TRBJ2-5, with 7 bases aligning to TRBD2. Germline V lookup: CDR1 SSHAT, CDR2 FNYEAQ (reference sequence). CDR3 length: 15 amino acids. CDR3 region: CASSPRSGGQETQYF. The CDR3 bases are TGTGCTAGCAGCCCAAGGTCCGGGGGGCAAGAGACCCAGTACTTC. The variable domain in full, completed from reference TRBV7-7 and TRBJ2-5, reads GAGVSQSPRYKVTKRGQDVTLRCDPISSHATLYWYQQALGQGPEFLTYFNYEAQPDKSGLPSDRFSAERPEGSISTLTIQRTEQRDSAMYRCASSPRSGGQETQYFGPGTRLLVL.

This clone came up once. This sequence joins TRBV2 and TRBJ1-3; 10 bases match TRBD1. There are 14 residues in the CDR3. Germline V gene data show CDR1 as SNHLY and CDR2 as FYNNEI. Trimming took 8 bases from V and 2 from J; bases not matched to a gene: 3. Here the CDR3 reads CASSTGGAGNTIYF. Here the CDR3 DNA reads TGTGCCAGCTCGACAGGGGGCGCTGGAAACACCATATATTTT.

This chain uses TRBV9 with TRBJ2-1; D perhaps matches TRBD2 (6 bases). V gave up 4 bases and J gave up 6 bases, with 17 bases separating them. The CDR3 spans 15 residues. Germline CDR1 reads SGDLS; CDR2 reads YYNGEE. The DNA for the CDR3 is TGTGCCAGCAGCAAGAGCGGCTTCGGGGGCAATGAGCAGTTCTTC. Protein sequence: CASSKSGFGGNEQFF.

The chain links TRBV27 to TRBJ2-1; 9 bases line up with TRBD2. The trim removed 5 bases at V and 10 bases at J, leaving 15 bases unmatched. Germline CDR1 MNHEY, CDR2 SMNVEV (reference sequence). CDR3 length equals 16 residues. The CDR3 DNA reads as TGTGCCAGCAGTCCCCTACCGGGACTAGCTGGCCCAGAGCAGTTCTTC. Its translation is CASSPLPGLAGPEQFF.

The rearrangement joins TRBV7-2 to TRBJ1-1; the D gene is possibly TRBD1 (5 bases). Trimming removed 5 bases from V and 8 bases from J, with 15 bases in between. Germline CDR1 and CDR2: SGHTA and FQGNSA. This CDR3 region has 13 residues. This chain's CDR3 is CASSRWGGAEAFF. CDR3 in DNA: TGTGCCAGCAGCCGTTGGGGAGGGGCCGAAGCTTTCTTT.

This rearrangement joins TRBV6-5 to TRBJ2-7, with 8 bases lining up with TRBD1. Trimming cost V 0 bases and J 0 bases; bases outside gene matches: 4. The CDR3 has 16 residues. Germline V gene lookup returns CDR1 MNHEY and CDR2 SVGAGI. In DNA, the CDR3 is TGTGCCAGCAGTTACTCTGACAGGGGTTACTCCTACGAGCAGTACTTC. Protein sequence: CASSYSDRGYSYEQYF.

This chain joins TRBV5-6 and TRBJ1-2, with a possible D match to TRBD1 (5 bases). Germline assignment: CDR1 SGHDT and CDR2 YYEEEE. With 4 bases removed from V and 4 bases from J, the gap between germline ends came to 20 bases. The CDR3 covers 16 residues. This chain's CDR3 is CASSPGRGLWGYGYTF. The CDR3 DNA follows: TGTGCCAGCAGCCCGGGGAGGGGTTTATGGGGCTATGGCTACACCTTC.

V gene TRBV4-3 combines with J gene TRBJ2-5; D ambiguous. CDR1 and CDR2 (germline): LGHNA, YSLEER. The ends were cut back, 0 bases at V and 5 bases at J, with 7 bases in the middle. The CDR3 extends over 13 amino acids. The CDR3 DNA reads as TGCGCCAGCAGCCAAGACCTGAGGGAGACCCAGTACTTC. Translation: CASSQDLRETQYF.

V is TRBV5-1 and J is TRBJ2-5, with a weak D call TRBD2 (5 bases). The CDR3 contains 17 residues. The germline V gene encodes CDR1 SGHRS and CDR2 YFSETQ. V lost 0 bases, J lost 2 bases, and 17 bases lay in between. The CDR3 loop reads CASSLDGYGRAQETQYF. The CDR3, as DNA: TGCGCCAGCAGCTTGGATGGATACGGGCGGGCGCAAGAGACCCAGTACTTC.

V and J are TRBV18 and TRBJ1-1, with 9 bases fitting TRBD1. CDR1 is KGHSH, CDR2 LQKENI, per germline. V was clipped by 2 bases and J by 6 bases; unmatched bases: 1. The CDR3 sequence is 13 residues long. The CDR3 reads CASSPDRGSEAFF. The CDR3 coding sequence is TGTGCCAGCTCACCAGACAGGGGGTCTGAAGCTTTCTTT.

V and J are TRBV5-1 and TRBJ1-2; a weak D match, TRBD1 (6 bases). Germline V lookup: CDR1 SGHRS, CDR2 YFSETQ. The CDR3 covers 14 residues. V lost 0 bases, J lost 7 bases, and 13 bases lay in between. The CDR3 DNA reads TGCGCCAGCAGCTTGGCTCCAGGGGACCCTGGCTACACCTTC. Translation gives CASSLAPGDPGYTF.